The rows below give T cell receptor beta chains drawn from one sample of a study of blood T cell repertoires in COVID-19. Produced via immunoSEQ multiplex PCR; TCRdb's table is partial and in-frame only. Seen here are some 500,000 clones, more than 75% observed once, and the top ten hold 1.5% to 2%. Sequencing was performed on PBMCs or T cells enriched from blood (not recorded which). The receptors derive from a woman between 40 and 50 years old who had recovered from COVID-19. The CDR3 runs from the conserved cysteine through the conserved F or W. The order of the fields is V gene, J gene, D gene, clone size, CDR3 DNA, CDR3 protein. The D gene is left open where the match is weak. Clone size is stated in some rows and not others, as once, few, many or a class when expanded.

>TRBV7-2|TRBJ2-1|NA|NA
TGTGCCAGCAGCTTAGTAGCGAGTATCGGCTCCTACAATGAGCAGTTCTTC
CASSLVASIGSYNEQFF
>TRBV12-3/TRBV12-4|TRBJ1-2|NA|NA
TGTGCCAGCAGCGCCAGGGGTGTGGCTGGCTACACCTTC
CASSARGVAGYTF
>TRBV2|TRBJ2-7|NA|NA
TGTGCCAGCAGTCTTCGGGTAGAGTCCTACGAGCAGTACTTC
CASSLRVESYEQYF
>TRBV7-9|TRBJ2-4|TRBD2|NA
TGTGCCAGCAGCATTCTAGCGGGCTTAGCCAAAAACATTCAGTACTTC
CASSILAGLAKNIQYF
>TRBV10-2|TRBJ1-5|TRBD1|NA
TGCGCCAGCAGTCCAACCGGGACAGGGGGCAATCAGCCCCAGCATTTT
CASSPTGTGGNQPQHF
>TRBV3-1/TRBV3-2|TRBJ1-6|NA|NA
TGTGCCAGCAGCCAAGATCCGGGTAATTCACCCCTCCACTTT
CASSQDPGNSPLHF
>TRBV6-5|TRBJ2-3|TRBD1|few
TGTGCCAGCAGTAGGGGGGACAGGAGGGCGTATTTT
CASSRGDRRAYF
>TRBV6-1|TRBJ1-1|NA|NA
TGTGCCAGCAGTGAAGAAACAGGGACCTCCGCTGAAGCTTTCTTT
CASSEETGTSAEAFF
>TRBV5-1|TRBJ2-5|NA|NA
TGCGCCAGCAGCTCAGGATTAGAGACCCAGTACTTC
CASSSGLETQYF
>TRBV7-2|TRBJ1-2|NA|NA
TGTGCCAGCAGCACCCGACAGGACCCCTATGGCTACACCTTC
CASSTRQDPYGYTF
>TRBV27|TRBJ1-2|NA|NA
TGTGCCAGCAGCCGACAGGTTGGCTATGGCTACACCTTC
CASSRQVGYGYTF
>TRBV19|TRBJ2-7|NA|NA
TGTGCCAGTAGTATAGAGGGCCACTACGAGCAGTACTTC
CASSIEGHYEQYF
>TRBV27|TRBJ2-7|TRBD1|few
TGTGCCAGCTCGGGACAGTCCCGAAGCTCCTACGAGCAGTACTTC
CASSGQSRSSYEQYF
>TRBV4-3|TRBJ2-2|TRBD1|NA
TGCGCCAGCAGCCAAGATAATTTGGGACAGGTCACCGGGGAGCTGTTTTTT
CASSQDNLGQVTGELFF
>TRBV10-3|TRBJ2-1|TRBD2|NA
TGTGCCACCCTAGCGGGCTCCTACAATGAGCAGTTCTTC
CATLAGSYNEQFF
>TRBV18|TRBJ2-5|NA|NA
TGTGCCAGCTCACCGCGGTTACACGATACCCAAGAGACCCAGTACTTC
CASSPRLHDTQETQYF
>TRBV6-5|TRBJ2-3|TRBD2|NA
TGTGCCAGCAACCGCTTAGCGGGGTGGGATACGCAGTATTTT
CASNRLAGWDTQYF
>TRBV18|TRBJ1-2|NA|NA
TGTGCCAGCTCACCACCGTATAATGGGGCCCATAGGGGCTACACCTTC
CASSPPYNGAHRGYTF
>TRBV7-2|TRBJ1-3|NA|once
TGTGCCAGCAGCTTAGACCAGGGCACTGGAAACACCATATATTTT
CASSLDQGTGNTIYF
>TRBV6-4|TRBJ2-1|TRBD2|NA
TGTGCCAGCGCCTTAGCGGGAGGGATAAATGAGCAGTTCTTC
CASALAGGINEQFF
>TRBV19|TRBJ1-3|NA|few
TGTGCCAGTAGTAACCAGGAAGGAAACACCATATATTTT
CASSNQEGNTIYF
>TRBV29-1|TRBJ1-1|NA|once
TGCAGCGTTGACATTGGGCAGCACGAAGCTTTCTTT
CSVDIGQHEAFF
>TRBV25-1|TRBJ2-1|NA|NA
TGTGCCAGCAACCCGGCTGACAGCTCCTACAATGAGCAGTTCTTC
CASNPADSSYNEQFF
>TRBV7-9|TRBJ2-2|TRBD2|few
TGTGCCAGCAGCACAACTAGCGGTAACACCGGGGAGCTGTTTTTT
CASSTTSGNTGELFF
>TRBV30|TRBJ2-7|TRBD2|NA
TGTGCCTGGGGGACTAGCCCCTACGAGCAGTACTTC
CAWGTSPYEQYF
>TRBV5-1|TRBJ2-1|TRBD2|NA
TGCGCCAGCAGCAACGGACTAGCGGGCTTACTCAATGAGCAGTTCTTC
CASSNGLAGLLNEQFF
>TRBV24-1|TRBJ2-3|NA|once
TGTGCCACCAGTGGGAGTGGCGGGGCGGCCCCCACAGATACGCAGTATTTT
CATSGSGGAAPTDTQYF
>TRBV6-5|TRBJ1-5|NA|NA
TGTGCCAGCAGTTACTCTCGGGGTAGCAATCAGCCCCAGCATTTT
CASSYSRGSNQPQHF
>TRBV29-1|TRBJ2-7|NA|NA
TGCAGCGTTGATGGAGGGACAGTGTACGAGCAGTACTTC
CSVDGGTVYEQYF
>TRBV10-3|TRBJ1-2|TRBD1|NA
TGTGCCATCAGATCGACAGGGAACTATGGCTACACCTTC
CAIRSTGNYGYTF
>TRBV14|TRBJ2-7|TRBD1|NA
TGTGCCAGCAGCCACGTGGACAGGGCCCTTACCTACGAGCAGTACTTC
CASSHVDRALTYEQYF
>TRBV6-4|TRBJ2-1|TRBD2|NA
TGTGCCAGCAGTGAGGGACTAGCGGGAGCCAATGAGCAGTTCTTC
CASSEGLAGANEQFF
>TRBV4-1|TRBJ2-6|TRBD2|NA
TGCGCCAGCAGCCAAGATCCGGGGGGGGCTGGGGCCAACGTCCTGACTTTC
CASSQDPGGAGANVLTF
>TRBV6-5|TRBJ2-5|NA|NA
TGTGCCAGCAATGCCCTGGGCGGGGTGCCAGAGACCCAGTACTTC
CASNALGGVPETQYF
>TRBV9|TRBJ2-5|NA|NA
TGTGCCAGCAGCGTAGGCGGCCAGCAAGAGACCCAGTACTTC
CASSVGGQQETQYF
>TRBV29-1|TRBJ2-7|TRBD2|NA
TGCAGCGTTGAAGGACTAGCGGGAAGATACGAGCAGTACTTC
CSVEGLAGRYEQYF
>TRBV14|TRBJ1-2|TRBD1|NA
TGTGCCAGCAGCCAAGACAGGGGGCATGGCTACACCTTC
CASSQDRGHGYTF
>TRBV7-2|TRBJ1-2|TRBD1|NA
TGTGCCAGCAGCGCGGTCCGGGACAGGGCCCATGGCTACACCTTC
CASSAVRDRAHGYTF
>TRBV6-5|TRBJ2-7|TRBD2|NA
TGTGCCAGCAGGACTAGCGGGTACTCCTACGAGCAGTACTTC
CASRTSGYSYEQYF
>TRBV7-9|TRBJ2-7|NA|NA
TGTGCCAGCAGCGACATTATTAGCGACGAGCAGTACTTC
CASSDIISDEQYF
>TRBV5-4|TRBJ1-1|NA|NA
TGTGCCAGCAGCTTGGCGGGGACTGCCGTTGAAGCTTTCTTT
CASSLAGTAVEAFF
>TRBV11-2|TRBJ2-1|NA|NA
TGTGCCAGCAGCGGGCGGGGAGACGGAGAGCAGTTCTTC
CASSGRGDGEQFF
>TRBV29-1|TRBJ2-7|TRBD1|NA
TGCAGCGTTGAAGATGACAGGGTCCCCTACGAGCAGTACTTC
CSVEDDRVPYEQYF
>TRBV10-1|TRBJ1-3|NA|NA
TGCGCCAGCAGTGAGTCCGACAGACCAGGAAACACCATATATTTT
CASSESDRPGNTIYF
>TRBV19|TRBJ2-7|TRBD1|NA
TGTGCCAGTAGTACCGGGACAGGCTACTACGAGCAGTACTTC
CASSTGTGYYEQYF
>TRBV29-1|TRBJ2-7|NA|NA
TGCAGCGTTCAAGGGGGGGGTTATGAGCAGTACTTC
CSVQGGGYEQYF
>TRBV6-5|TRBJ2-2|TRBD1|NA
TGTGCCAGCAGCGGACAGGGGAGGCCCGGGGAGCTGTTTTTT
CASSGQGRPGELFF
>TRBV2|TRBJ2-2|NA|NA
TGTGCCAGCAACAGTTTTAACACCGGGGAGCTGTTTTTT
CASNSFNTGELFF
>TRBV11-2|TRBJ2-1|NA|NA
TGTGCCAGCAGCCCCCGGACTTTCGATTACAATGAGCAGTTCTTC
CASSPRTFDYNEQFF
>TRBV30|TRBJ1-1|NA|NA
TGTGCCTGGAGCCTCCCAGGGGTCGACACTGAAGCTTTCTTT
CAWSLPGVDTEAFF
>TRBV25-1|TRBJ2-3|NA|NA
TGTGCCAGCAGTGACTATCGATCTAGCACAGATACGCAGTATTTT
CASSDYRSSTDTQYF
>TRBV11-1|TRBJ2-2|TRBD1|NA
TGTGCCAGCAGCGGACAGGGCGGTACGAACACCGGGGAGCTGTTTTTT
CASSGQGGTNTGELFF
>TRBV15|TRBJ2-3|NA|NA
TGTGCCACTTCCAGGGGTGGCACAGATACGCAGTATTTT
CATSRGGTDTQYF
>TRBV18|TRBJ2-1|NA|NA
TGTGCCAGCTCACTAGTATTGGACGGGGATGAGCAGTTCTTC
CASSLVLDGDEQFF
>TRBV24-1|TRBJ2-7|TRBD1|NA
TGTGCCACCAGTGATTTCGGGCAGGGGGCTGAAGAGCAGTACTTC
CATSDFGQGAEEQYF
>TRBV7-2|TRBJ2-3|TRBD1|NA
TGTGCCAGCAGCACACGACAGGGAGTACAGTATTTT
CASSTRQGVQYF
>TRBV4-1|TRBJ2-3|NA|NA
TGCGCCAGCAGCCCGTCCTTGGGGGGTCGTTTAACAGATACGCAGTATTTT
CASSPSLGGRLTDTQYF
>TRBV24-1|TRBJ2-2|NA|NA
TGTGCCACCAGTGATTTTGCAGGGGGGACCGGGGAGCTGTTTTTT
CATSDFAGGTGELFF
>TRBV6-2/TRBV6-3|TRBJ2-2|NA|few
TGTGCCAGCAGTTACTCTAACCTACAGGGTACGAACACCGGGGAGCTGTTTTTT
CASSYSNLQGTNTGELFF
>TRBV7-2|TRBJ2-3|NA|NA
TGTGCCAGCAGCCTCCGACGGGGAGATACGCAGTATTTT
CASSLRRGDTQYF